The sample holds a few counts of the clone carrying this T cell receptor beta chain. Its antigen remains unknown. From germline, CDR1 is SQVTM and CDR2 ANQGSEA. Trimming pared 3 bases from V and 1 base from J, leaving 7 bases between. This CDR3 contains 14 residues. This entry belongs to a study of T cell repertoires in cytomegalovirus infection. Study context: Indications of both CMV infection and matching HLA type were provided by public TCR beta signatures.

General observations from the study: Across the ex vivo response, the dominant clonotypes were HLA-C-restricted CMV-specific TCR beta clonotypes. Carriage of CMV together with the relevant HLA was identifiable through cumulative public TCR beta family frequency.

TCRdb re-analysed the reads in MiXCR, keeping a single row per CDR3 protein. The sample lists 200,000 to 250,000 distinct CDR3 sequences, 12% seen once, with roughly 1.7% in the top ten. The clonotype was recovered from a human donor in good health (CMV status not recorded). Some clones in this sample may be carry-over from other donors' samples. The sample taken for sequencing was PBMCs. This rearrangement joins TRBV29-1 to TRBJ2-6, with D unresolved. CDR3 region: CSVDYGSGANVLTF. CDR3 DNA: TGCAGCGTTGATTACGGGTCTGGGGCCAACGTCCTGACTTTC.